Following are 2 T cell receptor beta chains from one sample sequenced in a study of identical twins. TCRdb re-called the 5' RACE reads with MiXCR, one entry per CDR3 protein. The sample holds approximately 530,000 distinct CDR3 sequences, 20% to 25% seen once. These same data were also listed under a study on yellow fever vaccine responses in identical twins.

Sequenced: CD4+ T cells sorted from blood. The receptors here all came from a woman younger than 30 in good health.

The chain is built from TRBV5-1 and TRBJ1-3, with TRBD1 matching over 7 bases. The V segment lost 4 bases and the J segment 0 bases; nucleotides outside the gene matches: 7. Germline assignment: CDR1 SGHRS and CDR2 YFSETQ. The CDR3 contains 16 residues. CDR3 DNA sequence: TGCGCCAGCAGCCTTACACAGGGGACCTCTGGAAACACCATATATTTT. It yields the protein CASSLTQGTSGNTIYF.

This clonotype has a handful of counts. The genes are TRBV25-1 and TRBJ2-4; possible D gene TRBD1, 5 bases. Per the germline V gene, CDR1 is MGHDK and CDR2 is SYGVNS. V gave up 3 bases and J gave up 0 bases, with 9 bases separating them. The CDR3 sequence is 15 residues long. The DNA for the CDR3 is TGTGCCAGCAGTGAGGCAGGGAAAGCCAAAAACATTCAGTACTTC. Translated: CASSEAGKAKNIQYF.